These 16 T cell receptor beta chains came from one sample sequenced in a study of shared clonotypes between healthy human individuals. Here immunoSEQ multiplex PCR was the method, and the copy in TCRdb shows in-frame clones only, minus some. Of fewer than 1.6 million clones detected, approximately 98.5% appear once; the ten largest clones hold roughly 0.35%. Source material: naive CD4+ T cells sorted from blood. Documented subset: CD45RA+ positively selected. These receptors were obtained from a man aged 30 to 39 in good health.

The chain is built from TRBV7-9 and TRBJ2-7; 7 positions agree with TRBD2. CDR1 and CDR2 (germline): SEHNR, FQNEAQ (reference sequence). This CDR3 has 15 residues. J lost 3 bases, V lost 1 base, and 6 bases had no gene match. CDR3 DNA sequence: TGTGCCAGCAGCTTAGGGCGAGCGGGGTTCTACGAGCAGTACTTC. The encoded protein is CASSLGRAGFYEQYF.

The rearrangement joins TRBV28 to TRBJ2-1, with D maybe TRBD1 (6 bases). Germline lookup yields CDR1 MDHEN and CDR2 SYDVKM. The CDR3 extends over 15 amino acids. The germline V and J ends were trimmed by 4 bases and 4 bases, with 14 bases remaining between them. CDR3: CASSWTIGQYNEQFF. The CDR3 coding sequence is TGTGCCAGCAGTTGGACGATTGGACAGTACAATGAGCAGTTCTTC.

The rearrangement joins TRBV11-2 to TRBJ1-2, with a tentative D call TRBD1 (5 bases). V was trimmed by 5 bases and J by 3 bases, leaving 10 bases between them. CDR3 size: 13 residues. CDR1 and CDR2 from the germline V gene are SGHAT and FQNNGV. CDR3 in DNA: TGTGCCAGCAGCCGGGGGGAGTACTATGGCTACACCTTC. As protein: CASSRGEYYGYTF.

J is TRBJ2-1 and V is TRBV7-9; D remains unclear. The CDR3 is 15 residues long. V lost 5 bases and J 5 bases, leaving 16 bases between the germline ends. Germline assignment: CDR1 SEHNR and CDR2 FQNEAQ (reference sequence). Here the CDR3 reads CASSPPGARNNEQFF. As DNA, the CDR3 is TGTGCCAGCAGCCCCCCCGGTGCCAGAAACAATGAGCAGTTCTTC. The variable domain in full, completed from reference TRBV7-9 and TRBJ2-1, reads DTGVSQNPRHKITKRGQNVTFRCDPISEHNRLYWYRQTLGQGPEFLTYFQNEAQLEKSRLLSDRFSAERPKGSFSTLEIQRTEQGDSAMYLCASSPPGARNNEQFFGPGTRLTVL.

This chain links TRBV2 with TRBJ2-3; 11 nucleotides align to TRBD1. V lost 7 bases to trimming and J lost 2 bases; unmatched junction nucleotides: 17. The CDR3 runs 19 residues. Germline CDR1 SNHLY, CDR2 FYNNEI. This CDR3 reads CASTEGVIRTGGNTDTQYF. The CDR3 DNA follows: TGTGCCAGCACCGAAGGGGTAATAAGGACAGGGGGCAACACAGATACGCAGTATTTT.

The chain combines TRBV4-2 with TRBJ2-1, with 8 bases matching TRBD2. The junction had 17 bases not matched to a gene; V was cut back by 0 bases and J by 7 bases. CDR1 is LGHNA and CDR2 is YNFKEQ in the germline V gene. The CDR3 runs 19 residues. The CDR3 loop is CASSQEGAGRAYRRNEQFF. The CDR3 coding sequence is TGTGCCAGCAGCCAAGAAGGGGCCGGGAGGGCCTACCGTCGGAATGAGCAGTTCTTC.

The V and J genes are TRBV4-1 and TRBJ2-7, with D unresolved. Germline-derived CDR1 and CDR2 are MGHRA and YSYEKL. The CDR3 has 14 residues. V dropped 0 bases and J dropped 9 bases, with 15 bases sitting between them. The CDR3 here is CASSQDLPVLGQYF. The CDR3 coding sequence is TGCGCCAGCAGCCAAGATCTTCCGGTGTTGGGGCAGTACTTC.

This clone was recorded only once. The rearrangement joins TRBV5-1 to TRBJ1-2, with D possibly TRBD1 on 6 matching bases. The CDR3 sequence is 15 residues long. V gave up 4 bases and J gave up 6 bases, with 19 bases separating them. Germline CDR1 and CDR2: SGHRS and YFSETQ. The CDR3 is CASSLGGTGWHGYTF. CDR3 in DNA: TGCGCCAGCAGCCTGGGTGGTACAGGGTGGCATGGCTACACCTTC.

This clone was counted a single time. The chain employs TRBV4-2 and TRBJ2-1; TRBD2 agrees at 9 bases. J was trimmed by 7 bases and V by 0 bases; bases with no gene match: 4. Germline loops: CDR1 LGHNA, CDR2 YNFKEQ. The length of the CDR3 is 15 residues. The CDR3 loop reads CASSQDGGRDNEQFF. The CDR3 DNA is TGTGCCAGCAGCCAAGACGGCGGGAGGGATAATGAGCAGTTCTTC.

The chain combines TRBV18 with TRBJ2-7; 10 positions agree with TRBD2. The trim removed 9 bases at V and 4 bases at J, leaving 6 bases unmatched. Germline values: CDR1 KGHSH, CDR2 LQKENI. The CDR3 is 13 amino acids. The CDR3 coding sequence is TGTGCCAGTAGACCGGGACTAGCGTACGAGCAGTACTTC. Translated, it gives CASRPGLAYEQYF. Combining the CDR3 with reference TRBV18 and TRBJ2-7 gives the whole variable domain NAGVMQNPRHLVRRRGQEARLRCSPMKGHSHVYWYRQLPEEGLKFMVYLQKENIIDESGMPKERFSAEFPKEGPSILRIQQVVRGDSAAYFCASRPGLAYEQYFGPGTRLTVT.

This clone was observed a handful of times. CDR3 amino acids: CASSEFRGNYGYTF. In DNA, the CDR3 is TGCGCCAGCAGTGAGTTCAGGGGAAACTATGGCTACACCTTC. The chain uses TRBV10-2 and TRBJ1-2; D possibly corresponds to TRBD1 (6 bases). Germline V gene lookup returns CDR1 WSHSY and CDR2 SAAADI. With 1 base removed from V and 2 bases from J, the gap between germline ends came to 8 bases. The length of the CDR3 is 14 residues.

The chain links TRBV5-1 to TRBJ2-3, with 9 positions matching TRBD2. Trimming took 4 bases from V and 4 from J; bases not matched to a gene: 7. This CDR3 contains 15 residues. Looked up from germline, CDR1 is SGHRS and CDR2 is YFSETQ. The CDR3 nucleotides read TGCGCCAGCAGCGGGGCAGCGGGAGGCGCAGATACGCAGTATTTT. It yields the protein CASSGAAGGADTQYF.

For the CDR3, the DNA is TGTGCCAGCAGTGGGGGACAGAATCAGCCCCAGCATTTT. This codes for CASSGGQNQPQHF. The chain recombines TRBV11-2 with TRBJ1-5, with 7 bases identical to TRBD1. The length of the CDR3 is 13 residues. J lost 4 bases, V lost 6 bases, and 3 bases had no gene match. Germline V gives CDR1 SGHAT, CDR2 FQNNGV.

In DNA form, the CDR3 reads TGCGCCGGTCAATTGACCGGTGGCACAGATACGCAGTATTTT. It codes for CAGQLTGGTDTQYF. The gene calls are TRBV5-1 and TRBJ2-3; unclear D gene. V gave up 10 bases and J gave up 1 base, with 16 bases separating them. There are 14 residues in the CDR3. CDR1 and CDR2 (germline): SGHRS, YFSETQ.

The chain carries TRBV28 and TRBJ2-7; possibly TRBD2 for D (6 bases). This CDR3 region has 15 residues. Deletions cut 5 bases from V and 0 bases from J, with 14 bases between. Germline assignment: CDR1 MDHEN and CDR2 SYDVKM. CDR3 region: CASSPGTSSSYEQYF. CDR3 nucleotide sequence: TGTGCCAGCAGTCCGGGGACTTCCAGCTCCTACGAGCAGTACTTC.

The chain links TRBV12-2 to TRBJ2-6; the table's D call of TRBD1 was not tested on the DNA. TRBV12-2 is annotated as a pseudogene. The length of the CDR3 is 17 residues. The CDR3 spells CASRLVQGTSGANVLTF. The CDR3 nucleotides read TGTGCAAGTCGCTTAGTACAGGGAACCTCCGGGGCCAACGTCCTGACTTTC.